A selection of T cell receptor beta chains follows, all from one sample in a study of T cells in Graves' hyperthyroidism and ophthalmopathy. MiXCR was run by TCRdb on the multiplex PCR reads, yielding one entry per CDR3 protein. Here the sample spans nearly 250,000 distinct CDR3 sequences, around 25% being singletons. The sequenced sample consisted of blood. The receptor source for this set is a woman in her 40s with Graves' ophthalmopathy. Each CDR3 is given with its conserved first and last residue. Fields, in order: clone size, V gene, D gene, J gene, CDR3 protein, CDR3 DNA. D genes are given only for firm matches. Rows give clone size only sometimes, using once, few, many, or a class for an expanded clone.

abundance: few
v_gene: TRBV6-1
d_gene: -
j_gene: TRBJ2-7
CDR3aa: CASTEGESSYEQYF
CDR3nt: TGTGCCAGCACTGAAGGGGAGAGCTCCTACGAGCAGTACTTC

abundance: -
v_gene: TRBV4-2
d_gene: -
j_gene: TRBJ1-1
CDR3aa: CASSTYGTEAFF
CDR3nt: TGTGCCAGCAGCACTTACGGCACTGAAGCTTTCTTT

abundance: -
v_gene: TRBV7-2
d_gene: -
j_gene: TRBJ2-7
CDR3aa: CASSTQRVQYF
CDR3nt: TGTGCCAGCAGCACCCAAAGAGTGCAGTACTTC

abundance: many
v_gene: TRBV2
d_gene: -
j_gene: TRBJ2-2
CDR3aa: CASSVVGKKNTGELFF
CDR3nt: TGTGCCAGCAGTGTAGTGGGGAAGAAGAACACCGGGGAGCTGTTTTTT

abundance: -
v_gene: TRBV28
d_gene: TRBD1
j_gene: TRBJ2-3
CDR3aa: CASSSDREVPDTQYF
CDR3nt: TGTGCCAGCAGTTCCGACAGGGAAGTACCAGATACGCAGTATTTT

abundance: many
v_gene: TRBV19
d_gene: -
j_gene: TRBJ1-2
CDR3aa: CASSRGPGSGYTF
CDR3nt: TGTGCCAGTAGTCGCGGGCCGGGGTCGGGCTACACCTTC

abundance: many
v_gene: TRBV20-1
d_gene: TRBD2
j_gene: TRBJ2-2
CDR3aa: CSARDLVAGAGELFF
CDR3nt: TGCAGTGCTAGAGATCTTGTAGCGGGAGCCGGGGAGCTGTTTTTT

abundance: -
v_gene: TRBV15
d_gene: -
j_gene: TRBJ2-7
CDR3aa: CATSSFGLGYEQYF
CDR3nt: TGTGCCACCAGCAGCTTCGGTTTGGGCTACGAGCAGTACTTC

abundance: many
v_gene: TRBV7-4
d_gene: -
j_gene: TRBJ2-7
CDR3aa: CASSLEVGGAPYEQYF
CDR3nt: TGTGCCAGCAGCTTAGAGGTGGGCGGGGCCCCCTACGAGCAGTACTTC

abundance: many
v_gene: TRBV29-1
d_gene: -
j_gene: TRBJ1-2
CDR3aa: CSVGGEQLAPLPSNYGYTF
CDR3nt: TGCAGCGTTGGGGGTGAACAACTCGCACCGCTCCCCTCCAACTATGGCTACACCTTC

abundance: few
v_gene: TRBV29-1
d_gene: -
j_gene: TRBJ2-7
CDR3aa: CSVEAYYNYEQYF
CDR3nt: TGCAGCGTTGAAGCTTATTATAACTACGAGCAGTACTTC

abundance: many
v_gene: TRBV2
d_gene: TRBD1
j_gene: TRBJ1-1
CDR3aa: CASSARFGDSEAFF
CDR3nt: TGTGCCAGCAGTGCTAGATTCGGGGACAGTGAAGCTTTCTTT

abundance: many
v_gene: TRBV2
d_gene: -
j_gene: TRBJ2-7
CDR3aa: CASASGLPSYEQYF
CDR3nt: TGTGCCAGCGCCTCGGGACTGCCCTCCTACGAGCAGTACTTC